One and the same sample provided the 28 T cell receptor beta chains below, sequenced in a study of blood T cell repertoires in COVID-19. Sequencing used immunoSEQ multiplex PCR; TCRdb keeps in-frame clones, though not all of them. Altogether about 240,000 clones are present, around nine tenths being singletons, with the ten largest covering about 4%. Sequenced: PBMCs or T cells enriched from blood (not recorded which). The receptor source for this set is a woman in her twenties or thirties who had recovered from COVID-19.

The chain joins TRBV10-3 to TRBJ1-5; 8 positions match TRBD1. This CDR3 has 14 amino acids. With V trimmed by 3 bases and J by 6 bases, 4 bases remained unmatched. The germline V gene encodes CDR1 ENHRY and CDR2 SYGVKD. DNA of the CDR3: TGTGCCATCAGTGACGCCGGGACAGGTCAGCCCCAGCATTTT. Translating gives CAISDAGTGQPQHF.

The V and J genes are TRBV4-1 and TRBJ1-4; D not certain. The CDR3 extends over 13 amino acids. Per the germline V gene, CDR1 is MGHRA and CDR2 is YSYEKL. The V and J ends lost 0 bases and 10 bases respectively, with 9 bases between them. As DNA, the CDR3 is TGCGCCAGCAGCCAAGAATACTATAGAAAACTGTTTTTT. Translated: CASSQEYYRKLFF.

V usage is TRBV28 and J usage is TRBJ2-7, with 9 bases that match TRBD1. The V and J ends lost 7 bases and 0 bases, in that order; junction bases with no gene match: 7. CDR1 and CDR2 from the germline V gene are MDHEN and SYDVKM. This CDR3 contains 15 residues. The CDR3 bases are TGTGCCAGCAAGAGACCGGGACAGGGCTCCTACGAGCAGTACTTC. It translates to CASKRPGQGSYEQYF.

The chain couples TRBV5-6 to TRBJ2-7; D unclear. This CDR3 spans 14 amino acids. Per the germline V gene, CDR1 is SGHDT and CDR2 is YYEEEE. The ends were cut back, 3 bases at V and 3 bases at J, with 13 bases in the middle. CDR3 nucleotides: TGTGCCAGCAGCTCGTCCGACAAGGACTACGAGCAGTACTTC. Its protein is CASSSSDKDYEQYF.

With respect to this clone: This specimen includes other DNA sequences encoding the same CDR3. The CDR3 DNA follows: TGCGCCAGCAGTCCGGGACAAACGAACACCGGGGAGCTGTTTTTT. This encodes CASSPGQTNTGELFF. The chain carries TRBV5-1 and TRBJ2-2; a weak D match, TRBD1 (6 bases). Between the trimmed V and J ends, which lost 5 bases and 0 bases, there was a span of 11 bases. The CDR3 is 15 amino acids. Germline CDR1 and CDR2: SGHRS and YFSETQ.

The gene calls are TRBV5-6 and TRBJ2-1, with TRBD2 matching over 8 bases. There are 18 residues in the CDR3. CDR1 SGHDT and CDR2 YYEEEE come from the germline V gene. J lost 7 bases, V lost 4 bases, and 19 bases had no gene match. The CDR3 nucleotides read TGTGCCAGCAGCCCCGACCCGGGGGGGCTAGAAGCACCGAATGAGCAGTTCTTC. The encoded protein is CASSPDPGGLEAPNEQFF.

This chain links TRBV20-1 with TRBJ2-3, with TRBD2 identical over 15 bases. Unmatched junction bases numbered 5, after V lost 3 bases and J lost 4 bases. This CDR3 is built from 16 residues. The V gene's germline CDR1 is DFQATT and CDR2 SNEGSKA (reference sequence). The CDR3 DNA reads TGCAGTGCTAGTCGGACTAGCGGGAGGGCCGCAGATACGCAGTATTTT. Translated, it gives CSASRTSGRAADTQYF.

The chain uses TRBV7-3 and TRBJ2-1; D is possibly TRBD2 (5 bases). Looked up from germline, CDR1 is SGHTA and CDR2 is FQGTGA. The CDR3 contains 15 residues. V dropped 3 bases and J dropped 5 bases, with 14 bases sitting between them. The CDR3, as DNA: TGTGCCAGCAGCTTGATACTAGGGCGGGACAATGAGCAGTTCTTC. Translated, it gives CASSLILGRDNEQFF.

This clone was observed a single time. This chain joins TRBV7-3 and TRBJ2-5; 8 positions agree with TRBD2. The CDR3 runs to 15 residues. V was clipped by 1 base and J by 0 bases; unmatched bases: 1. The germline V gene has CDR1 SGHTA and CDR2 FQGTGA. The CDR3 bases are TGTGCCAGCAGCTTAAGCGGGAGGTACCAAGAGACCCAGTACTTC. It encodes CASSLSGRYQETQYF.

The sample holds many counts of this clone. The V and J genes are TRBV15 and TRBJ2-1; D not resolved. CDR3 length: 13 residues. From germline, CDR1 is LNHNV and CDR2 YYDKDF (reference sequence). V was shortened by 0 bases and J by 4 bases, with 4 bases between the two germline ends. In nucleotides, the CDR3 is TGTGCCACCAGCAGAGAACGGTACAATGAGCAGTTCTTC. Its translation is CATSRERYNEQFF.

This clone was recorded once. This chain joins TRBV30 and TRBJ1-6; D not resolved. V shed 4 bases and J shed 2 bases, with 6 bases lying between them. The CDR3 is 13 amino acids. Germline V gene lookup returns CDR1 GTSNPN and CDR2 SVGIG (reference sequence). The CDR3 spells CAWTGAYNSPLHF. As DNA, the CDR3 is TGTGCCTGGACCGGGGCCTATAATTCACCCCTCCACTTT.

This chain joins TRBV27 and TRBJ1-3; D gene ambiguous. Germline values: CDR1 MNHEY, CDR2 SMNVEV (reference sequence). V was shortened by 4 bases and J by 3 bases, with 13 bases between the two germline ends. The CDR3 extends over 15 amino acids. CDR3 bases: TGTGCCAGCAGTTCGGACTACCGGATTGGAAACACCATATATTTT. Its translation: CASSSDYRIGNTIYF.

CDR3 DNA sequence: TGTGCCAGCAGCCGAGCCCCGGGACAGGGAAACGGCTACACCTTC. Translation: CASSRAPGQGNGYTF. The chain links TRBV2 to TRBJ1-2; 9 bases are a match to TRBD1. This CDR3 comprises 15 residues. Unmatched junction bases numbered 13, after V lost 6 bases and J lost 8 bases. Germline values: CDR1 SNHLY, CDR2 FYNNEI.

The V call is TRBV19, the J call TRBJ2-7; TRBD1 is a possible D gene (6 bases). V dropped 5 bases and J dropped 6 bases, with 11 bases sitting between them. In germline, CDR1 is LNHDA, CDR2 SQIVND (reference sequence). The CDR3 is 12 amino acids. The CDR3 region has the DNA TGTGCCAGTAGTCCCACAGGGTCCGAGCAGTACTTC. Translating gives CASSPTGSEQYF.

The chain links TRBV27 to TRBJ2-1; TRBD1 aligns across 9 bases. This CDR3 is built from 14 residues. Germline V CDR1 and CDR2: MNHEY, SMNVEV (reference sequence). The trim removed 8 bases at V and 7 bases at J, leaving 9 bases unmatched. As DNA, the CDR3 is TGTGCCAGCCGGGACAGGGATCTTAGGAATGAGCAGTTCTTC. Translated, it gives CASRDRDLRNEQFF.

The genes are TRBV29-1 and TRBJ2-1; 13 bases fit TRBD2. CDR3 length equals 16 residues. Trimming at V came to 3 bases and at J to 6 bases, leaving 8 bases not matched to a gene. CDR1 is SQVTM and CDR2 is ANQGSEA in the germline V gene. For the CDR3, the DNA is TGCAGCGTTGATTGGACTAGCGGGAGAAAGAGCAATGAGCAGTTCTTC. Its translation: CSVDWTSGRKSNEQFF.

The chain couples TRBV2 to TRBJ2-7; 8 bases are shared with TRBD2. Looked up from germline, CDR1 is SNHLY and CDR2 is FYNNEI. Unmatched junction bases numbered 6, after V lost 8 bases and J lost 6 bases. The CDR3 has 12 residues. The CDR3 DNA reads as TGTGCCAGCCGACGGGAGGGCCCCGAGCAGTACTTC. Encoded protein: CASRREGPEQYF. Full variable domain (rest looked up from reference TRBV2 and TRBJ2-7): EPEVTQTPSHQVTQMGQEVILRCVPISNHLYFYWYRQILGQKVEFLVSFYNNEISEKSEIFDDQFSVERPDGSNFTLKIRSTKLEDSAMYFCASRREGPEQYFGPGTRLTVT.

V gene TRBV28 combines with J gene TRBJ1-3, with D tentatively TRBD1 (5 bases). The CDR3 has 17 residues. V dropped 4 bases and J dropped 0 bases, with 16 bases sitting between them. Per the germline V gene, CDR1 is MDHEN and CDR2 is SYDVKM. The CDR3 region has the DNA TGTGCCAGCAGTTCCCGGCGGGGGATTCACTCTGGAAACACCATATATTTT. It specifies CASSSRRGIHSGNTIYF.

The CDR3 nucleotides are TGTGCCAGCAGCTTAACTAGCGGGAGGGGGTACGAGCAGTACTTC. Translated, it gives CASSLTSGRGYEQYF. The rearrangement joins TRBV11-2 to TRBJ2-7; TRBD2 matches at 13 bases. Germline V lookup: CDR1 SGHAT, CDR2 FQNNGV. This CDR3 is 15 amino acids long. The ends lost 2 bases at V and 4 bases at J; junction bases unmatched: 2.

This chain joins TRBV11-3 and TRBJ1-1; 8 positions match TRBD1. Germline V lookup: CDR1 SGHNT, CDR2 YENEEA. Trimming at V came to 0 bases and at J to 7 bases, leaving 4 bases not matched to a gene. The CDR3 totals 14 residues. The CDR3 loop is CASSLEGTGDEAFF. The CDR3 coding sequence is TGTGCCAGCAGCTTAGAAGGGACAGGAGATGAAGCTTTCTTT. The entire variable domain, with the rest obtained from reference TRBV11-3 and TRBJ1-1, is as follows: EAGVVQSPRYKIIEKKQPVAFWCNPISGHNTLYWYLQNLGQGPELLIRYENEEAVDDSQLPKDRFSAERLKGVDSTLKIQPAELGDSAVYLCASSLEGTGDEAFFGQGTRLTVV.

This rearrangement joins TRBV29-1 to TRBJ1-1, with 8 bases fitting TRBD1. Losses at the gene ends were 7 bases for V and 4 bases for J; bases not matched to a gene: 5. Germline-derived CDR1 and CDR2 are SQVTM and ANQGSEA. The CDR3 has 12 amino acids. CDR3 coding DNA: TGCAGCGGGACAGGGACCGGCACTGAAGCTTTCTTT. Translated, it gives CSGTGTGTEAFF.

This chain uses TRBV7-9 with TRBJ1-1, with D unclear. Trimming stripped 3 bases from V and 1 base from J, with 9 bases between. Looked up from germline, CDR1 is SEHNR and CDR2 is FQNEAQ (reference sequence). The CDR3 is 14 residues long. Here the CDR3 reads CASSFLEKNTEAFF. The CDR3 region has the DNA TGTGCCAGCAGCTTTTTAGAAAAGAACACTGAAGCTTTCTTT. Full variable domain (outside the CDR3, taken from reference TRBV7-9 and TRBJ1-1): DTGVSQNPRHKITKRGQNVTFRCDPISEHNRLYWYRQTLGQGPEFLTYFQNEAQLEKSRLLSDRFSAERPKGSFSTLEIQRTEQGDSAMYLCASSFLEKNTEAFFGQGTRLTVV.

This clone has a single count. The chain employs TRBV5-1 and TRBJ2-2, with TRBD1 matching 7 bases. The CDR3 length is 14 residues. Germline V lookup: CDR1 SGHRS, CDR2 YFSETQ. The ends lost 0 bases at V and 6 bases at J; junction bases unmatched: 2. CDR3: CASSLGQGSGELFF. In nucleotides, the CDR3 is TGCGCCAGCAGCTTGGGACAGGGCTCCGGGGAGCTGTTTTTT.

This clone showed up just once. V and J are TRBV19 and TRBJ2-3; 7 bases align to TRBD2. V gave up 5 bases and J gave up 2 bases; unmatched junction bases: 4. Germline-derived CDR1 and CDR2 are LNHDA and SQIVND (reference sequence). The CDR3 has 14 residues. In DNA, the CDR3 is TGTGCCAGTAGTGTTCTAGCGGTCACAGATACGCAGTATTTT. Protein sequence: CASSVLAVTDTQYF. Variable domain in full (rest from reference TRBV19 and TRBJ2-3): DGGITQSPKYLFRKEGQNVTLSCEQNLNHDAMYWYRQDPGQGLRLIYYSQIVNDFQKGDIAEGYSVSREKKESFPLTVTSAQKNPTAFYLCASSVLAVTDTQYFGPGTRLTVL.

This clone came up a few times. This chain links TRBV28 with TRBJ1-2, with TRBD1 as a possible D gene (6 bases). The V end was cut by 7 bases, the J end by 4 bases, with 16 bases between. CDR1 and CDR2 from the germline V gene are MDHEN and SYDVKM. The CDR3 is made up of 14 amino acids. The CDR3 DNA follows: TGTGCCAGCATCCCCGCAGGGGAGGGCTATGGCTACACCTTC. Encoded protein: CASIPAGEGYGYTF.

This clone was observed once. V gene TRBV19 combines with J gene TRBJ1-1, with 8 bases that match TRBD1. The CDR3 is made up of 15 amino acids. Trimming removed 5 bases from V and 11 bases from J; junction bases left unmatched: 16. CDR1 and CDR2 (germline): LNHDA, SQIVND (reference sequence). The CDR3: CASSVTGTGSPGAFF. The DNA for the CDR3 is TGTGCCAGTAGTGTAACCGGGACAGGCAGCCCGGGGGCTTTCTTT.

J is TRBJ2-2 and V is TRBV5-1; 10 nucleotides match TRBD2. Germline CDR1 reads SGHRS; CDR2 reads YFSETQ. J gave up 5 bases and V 6 bases, and 7 bases lay outside the gene matches. This CDR3 spans 15 amino acids. CDR3 residues: CASTHLAGETGELFF. The CDR3 DNA follows: TGCGCCAGCACCCACCTAGCGGGAGAAACCGGGGAGCTGTTTTTT.

This chain uses TRBV30 with TRBJ1-1; tentatively, D is TRBD1 (6 bases). CDR1 and CDR2 (germline): GTSNPN, SVGIG (reference sequence). V lost 0 bases to trimming and J lost 0 bases, with 14 bases between them. This CDR3 comprises 16 residues. CDR3 sequence: CAWSVSGGGMNTEAFF. CDR3 nucleotide sequence: TGTGCCTGGAGTGTTTCGGGGGGCGGAATGAACACTGAAGCTTTCTTT.